These 16 T cell receptor beta chains came from one sample sequenced in a study of neoadjuvant nivolumab and ipilimumab in lung cancer. TCRdb keeps only in-frame clones here, not all; method: immunoSEQ multiplex PCR. The sample has tens of thousands of clones, approximately 81% seen once; the top ten hold 23%. The material was peripheral blood, obtained before neoadjuvant nivolumab, alone or with ipilimumab. The receptors derive from an adult with non-small cell lung cancer.

V usage is TRBV29-1 and J usage is TRBJ2-7; TRBD1 matches 9 bases. The V segment lost 5 bases and the J segment 2 bases; nucleotides outside the gene matches: 7. The germline gives CDR1 SQVTM, CDR2 ANQGSEA. The CDR3 runs to 14 residues. The CDR3 sequence: CSVLRDRDAYEQYF. CDR3 DNA sequence: TGCAGCGTTCTCCGGGACAGGGATGCCTACGAGCAGTACTTC.

J is TRBJ1-2 and V is TRBV7-2, with 8 bases aligning to TRBD1. Germline trimming cut 3 bases from V and 4 bases from J; bases unmatched to any gene: 7. CDR3 length equals 15 residues. Germline loops: CDR1 SGHTA, CDR2 FQGNSA. This CDR3 is CASSFPTGEVYGYTF. CDR3 DNA: TGTGCCAGCAGCTTTCCGACAGGGGAGGTCTATGGCTACACCTTC.

As to this clone: At one boundary the junction diverges from the germline segment, which might be a read error. The rearrangement uses TRBV7-2 and TRBJ2-4; D gene uncertain. The CDR3 totals 14 residues. Germline V gives CDR1 SGHTA, CDR2 FQGNSA. CDR3 loop: CASSLVASSLIPYF. The CDR3 nucleotides are TGTGCCAGCAGCTTAGTGGCCAGTTCCCTGATTCCGTACTTC.

V gene TRBV11-3 combines with J gene TRBJ2-1; perhaps TRBD2 as D (5 bases). Germline values: CDR1 SGHNT, CDR2 YENEEA. The CDR3 sequence is 14 residues long. V was clipped by 5 bases and J by 6 bases, with 14 bases between them. The CDR3 sequence: CASSPGSGANEQFF. DNA for the CDR3: TGTGCCAGCAGCCCCGGCAGCGGAGCCAATGAGCAGTTCTTC.

V usage is TRBV2 and J usage is TRBJ2-2; D gene uncertain. CDR3 length equals 12 residues. Germline assignment: CDR1 SNHLY and CDR2 FYNNEI. V lost 2 bases, J lost 6 bases, and 4 bases lay in between. CDR3 sequence: CASSETPGELFF. The CDR3 nucleotides are TGTGCCAGCAGTGAAACACCCGGGGAGCTGTTTTTT.

This clone was detected once. The V gene is TRBV6-1, the J gene TRBJ2-3, with 7 nucleotides matching TRBD1. Germline V gives CDR1 MNHNS, CDR2 SASEGT. The CDR3 loop spans 16 amino acids. V lost 1 base and J lost 3; bases outside the gene matches: 7. CDR3 nucleotides: TGTGCCAGCAGTGAAGAGGGGGCTAGCCGGACAGATACGCAGTATTTT. This codes for CASSEEGASRTDTQYF.

The CDR3 nucleotides read TGCGCCAGCAGCTTGAGCACTTCCCCAGATACGCAGTATTTT. This translates into CASSLSTSPDTQYF. This rearrangement joins TRBV5-1 to TRBJ2-3; unclear D gene. V was cut by 1 base and J by 4 bases, with 10 bases left in between. This CDR3 comprises 14 residues. Germline V gene sequence: CDR1 SGHRS, CDR2 YFSETQ.

The chain combines TRBV6-9 with TRBJ2-1, with TRBD2 matching over 7 bases. Germline trimming cut 4 bases from V and 9 bases from J; bases unmatched to any gene: 12. Germline V lookup: CDR1 MNHGY, CDR2 SVAAGI. The CDR3 covers 15 residues. CDR3 DNA sequence: TGTGCCAGCAGTTCGCTACTAGCGTGTGGATGTGAGCAGTTCTTC. Translating it yields CASSSLLACGCEQFF.

The J gene is TRBJ1-4, the V gene TRBV18; tentatively, D is TRBD1 (6 bases). V lost 1 base to trimming and J lost 8 bases, with 14 bases between them. The length of the CDR3 is 15 residues. The germline gives CDR1 KGHSH, CDR2 LQKENI. The CDR3 coding sequence is TGTGCCAGCTCACCACAGTGGGGGGCCGGAGAAAAACTGTTTTTT. It specifies CASSPQWGAGEKLFF. The whole variable domain, remainder taken from reference TRBV18 and TRBJ1-4, is NAGVMQNPRHLVRRRGQEARLRCSPMKGHSHVYWYRQLPEEGLKFMVYLQKENIIDESGMPKERFSAEFPKEGPSILRIQQVVRGDSAAYFCASSPQWGAGEKLFFGSGTQLSVL.

The chain links TRBV18 to TRBJ2-6; D possibly corresponds to TRBD2 (6 bases). Trimming stripped 8 bases from V and 1 base from J, with 21 bases between. This CDR3 is built from 18 residues. The germline V gene encodes CDR1 KGHSH and CDR2 LQKENI. The CDR3 nucleotides are TGTGCCAGCACATCCTCGGGCGGGGCCCCTTCTGGGGCCAACGTCCTGACTTTC. Translating gives CASTSSGGAPSGANVLTF. Combining the CDR3 with reference TRBV18 and TRBJ2-6 gives the whole variable domain NAGVMQNPRHLVRRRGQEARLRCSPMKGHSHVYWYRQLPEEGLKFMVYLQKENIIDESGMPKERFSAEFPKEGPSILRIQQVVRGDSAAYFCASTSSGGAPSGANVLTFGAGSRLTVL.

The rearrangement uses TRBV5-6 and TRBJ1-1; unclear D gene. The V end was cut by 6 bases, the J end by 0 bases, with 21 bases between. Germline lookup yields CDR1 SGHDT and CDR2 YYEEEE. CDR3 length: 17 amino acids. In nucleotides, the CDR3 is TGTGCCAGCATCATCTCGGGAGGACTTCTTCTGAACACTGAAGCTTTCTTT. Amino acid sequence: CASIISGGLLLNTEAFF.

The J gene is TRBJ2-5, the V gene TRBV5-6; D possibly corresponds to TRBD1 (5 bases). CDR1 is SGHDT and CDR2 is YYEEEE in the germline V gene. V gave up 5 bases and J gave up 5 bases, with 13 bases separating them. The CDR3 contains 13 residues. CDR3 residues: CASSSGMWETQYF. In nucleotides, the CDR3 is TGTGCCAGCAGTTCAGGGATGTGGGAGACCCAGTACTTC.

V gene TRBV9 combines with J gene TRBJ1-1; TRBD1 might be the D (5 bases). The germline gives CDR1 SGDLS, CDR2 YYNGEE. The CDR3 consists of 13 residues. The germline V and J ends were trimmed by 2 bases and 5 bases, with 10 bases remaining between them. As DNA, the CDR3 is TGTGCCAGCAGCGTTTCGGGGGTAACTGAAGCTTTCTTT. Its protein product is CASSVSGVTEAFF.

The CDR3 nucleotides read TGTGCCAGCTCGACAGGGAAATCGGAGACCCAGTACTTC. It translates to CASSTGKSETQYF. The rearrangement links TRBV18 to TRBJ2-5, with 7 positions matching TRBD1. The junction had 6 bases not matched to a gene; V was cut back by 6 bases and J by 5 bases. This CDR3 has 13 amino acids. Germline values: CDR1 KGHSH, CDR2 LQKENI.

V usage is TRBV12-5 and J usage is TRBJ1-1; maybe TRBD1 (6 bases). V dropped 5 bases and J dropped 6 bases, with 10 bases sitting between them. From germline, CDR1 is LGHNT and CDR2 FRNRAP. The CDR3 has 12 amino acids. The CDR3 sequence: CASGEDSPEAFF. The CDR3 nucleotides are TGTGCTAGTGGTGAGGACAGTCCTGAAGCTTTCTTT.

This sequence joins TRBV2 and TRBJ2-1; 7 bases fit TRBD2. This CDR3 spans 15 amino acids. The V gene end was trimmed by 6 bases and the J gene end by 6 bases; junction bases not matched to a gene: 11. Germline CDR1 and CDR2: SNHLY and FYNNEI. This CDR3 reads CASSPGTWGGNEQFF. CDR3 DNA: TGTGCCAGCAGCCCCGGGACCTGGGGGGGCAATGAGCAGTTCTTC.